This T cell receptor beta chain was documented in a study of identifying expanded T cells in peripheral blood. Here immunoSEQ multiplex PCR was the method, and the copy in TCRdb shows in-frame clones only, minus some. This table has about 89,000 clones, about 91% appearing once. Notes on the study in general: Over two and four weeks, about 17 and 20 clones changed, versus approximately 1.2 between replicates. Approximately two-week clone count variance significantly increased as total template count grew.

From germline, CDR1 is GTSNPN and CDR2 SVGIG (reference sequence). CDR3 length: 14 amino acids. V gave up 1 base and J gave up 4 bases, with 13 bases separating them. This clone was picked up a small number of times. Its antigen is undetermined. Sequenced sample: blood. The chain is built from TRBV30 and TRBJ1-1; no definite D call. This clonotype was obtained from a person aged 18 to 75 in good health. CDR3 bases: TGTGCCTGGAGTGGTGAGGGATTACGCACTGAAGCTTTCTTT. Its protein product is CAWSGEGLRTEAFF.